Listed below are T cell receptor beta chains from one sample, sequenced in a study of T cell repertoires in cytomegalovirus infection. TCRdb reprocessed the reads via MiXCR and lists one record per CDR3 protein. The sample consists of some 390,000 distinct CDR3 sequences, 18% of them appearing once. The sequencing input was PBMCs. These TCRs come from a human donor in good health (CMV status not recorded). Some clones in this sample may be carry-over from other donors' samples. Both conserved end residues are part of each CDR3. D genes are given only for firm matches. Size tells how often a clone was seen (once, few, many) or the class of an expanded clone, and some rows leave it out.

clone_size d_call j_call v_call cdr3_aa cdr3_nt
NA NA TRBJ2-7 TRBV27 CASSPYQGQVTYEQYF TGTGCCAGCAGTCCCTACCAGGGGCAGGTGACCTACGAGCAGTACTTC
few NA TRBJ1-1 TRBV12-3/TRBV12-4 CASSLTPSEAFF TGTGCCAGCAGTTTAACCCCGAGTGAAGCTTTCTTT
many NA TRBJ1-2 TRBV7-2 CASSLDAGAPYYGYTF TGTGCCAGCAGCTTAGATGCGGGCGCCCCATACTATGGCTACACCTTC
many TRBD2 TRBJ2-7 TRBV7-2 CASSLFVGRGAGGEQYF TGTGCCAGCAGCTTATTTGTCGGGCGGGGGGCAGGAGGGGAGCAGTACTTC
many NA TRBJ2-1 TRBV6-2/TRBV6-3 CASANIEQFF TGTGCCAGCGCAAACATTGAGCAGTTCTTC
many NA TRBJ2-7 TRBV7-2 CASSLIAVNYEQYF TGTGCCAGCAGCTTGATCGCGGTGAACTACGAGCAGTACTTC
many NA TRBJ2-7 TRBV6-1 CASTPRGLASYEQYF TGTGCCAGCACCCCCAGGGGATTGGCCTCCTACGAGCAGTACTTC
many NA TRBJ2-7 TRBV7-9 CASSLGPRLAATSSYEQYF TGTGCCAGCAGCTTAGGTCCCAGATTGGCAGCTACGAGCTCCTACGAGCAGTACTTC
many NA TRBJ1-6 TRBV6-6 CASSLRGSARSYNSPLHF TGTGCCAGCAGCCTCAGGGGATCTGCTAGGTCCTATAATTCACCCCTCCACTTT
NA NA TRBJ1-5 TRBV2 CASSSEAWNQPQHF TGTGCCAGCAGCTCAGAGGCGTGGAATCAGCCCCAGCATTTT
few NA TRBJ1-2 TRBV20-1 CSASLGGYTF TGCAGTGCTAGCCTGGGGGGCTACACCTTC
many TRBD2 TRBJ2-5 TRBV20-1 CSAGGLLAGVEETQYF TGCAGTGCTGGGGGCCTTCTAGCGGGAGTTGAAGAGACCCAGTACTTC
many NA TRBJ1-3 TRBV7-2 CASSSLDTDSGNTIYF TGTGCCAGCAGCTCCTTGGACACCGACTCTGGAAACACCATATATTTT
few NA TRBJ1-2 TRBV19 CASSTAPGTRDGYTF TGTGCCAGTAGTACGGCGCCAGGGACTAGGGATGGCTACACCTTC
NA NA TRBJ2-5 TRBV20-1 CSARGGQETQYF TGCAGTGCTAGAGGGGGTCAAGAGACCCAGTACTTC
NA NA TRBJ2-5 TRBV7-9 CASSLGGRPQQETQYF TGTGCCAGCAGCTTAGGTGGCAGGCCCCAACAAGAAACCCAGTACTTC
NA NA TRBJ1-6 TRBV14 CASSHPTDRINSPLHF TGTGCCAGCAGCCACCCGACGGACAGAATTAATTCACCCCTCCACTTT
many NA TRBJ2-1 TRBV4-1 CASSPPGTLGSEQFF TGCGCCAGCAGCCCGCCCGGGACACTCGGTAGTGAGCAGTTCTTC
few NA TRBJ2-1 TRBV12-3/TRBV12-4 CASSLRTRWDNEQFF TGTGCCAGCAGTCTTCGGACCCGATGGGACAATGAGCAGTTCTTC
NA NA TRBJ2-5 TRBV20-1 CSARSGPEETQYF TGCAGTGCTAGGTCGGGGCCAGAAGAGACCCAGTACTTC
NA TRBD2 TRBJ2-1 TRBV20-1 CSLSGDYNEQFF TGCAGTTTAAGCGGGGATTACAATGAGCAGTTCTTC
NA TRBD1 TRBJ2-5 TRBV5-1 CASSAGTDLAETQYF TGCGCCAGCAGCGCCGGGACAGACTTAGCAGAGACCCAGTACTTC
NA NA TRBJ1-1 TRBV7-2 CASSWGPSGAAFF TGTGCCAGCAGCTGGGGTCCTAGTGGGGCTGCTTTCTTT
many TRBD1 TRBJ2-1 TRBV6-5 CASSYFGTGRRVYYNEQFF TGTGCCAGCAGTTACTTCGGGACAGGGAGGAGGGTCTACTACAATGAGCAGTTCTTC
many TRBD1 TRBJ1-1 TRBV6-5 CASSWKGAQNTEAFF TGTGCCAGCAGTTGGAAGGGGGCTCAGAACACTGAAGCTTTCTTT
few TRBD1 TRBJ2-7 TRBV29-1 CSVSGQGRNEQYF TGCAGCGTGTCCGGACAGGGTAGAAACGAGCAGTACTTC
many NA TRBJ2-1 TRBV7-2 CASSLVGGPAEQFF TGTGCCAGCAGCTTAGTGGGGGGGCCTGCCGAGCAGTTCTTC
many NA TRBJ1-3 TRBV7-9 CASSSPSDTIYF TGTGCCAGCAGCTCCCCCTCGGACACCATATATTTT
many TRBD2 TRBJ2-5 TRBV7-9 CASSPRMYTSGIQETQYF TGTGCCAGCAGTCCTCGAATGTACACTAGCGGTATCCAAGAGACCCAGTACTTC
NA NA TRBJ2-3 TRBV5-4 CASSLDKNTDTQYF TGTGCCAGCAGCCTAGACAAAAACACAGATACGCAGTATTTT
NA NA TRBJ1-1 TRBV5-1 CASSLEPSPGGAFF TGCGCCAGCAGCTTGGAACCCTCGCCAGGTGGAGCTTTCTTT
many NA TRBJ2-3 TRBV7-2 CASSRAFTDTQYF TGTGCCAGCAGCCGGGCCTTCACAGATACGCAGTATTTT
few NA TRBJ1-4 TRBV7-8 CASSRGPTNEKLFF TGTGCCAGCAGCCGGGGGCCAACTAATGAAAAACTGTTTTTT
NA NA TRBJ1-1 TRBV5-6 CASLRQGSYTEAFF TGTGCCAGCTTGAGGCAGGGCAGTTACACTGAAGCTTTCTTT
NA NA TRBJ2-5 TRBV20-1 CSARRLLGQETQYF TGCAGTGCCCGTCGACTCCTGGGACAAGAGACCCAGTACTTC
few NA TRBJ1-6 TRBV19 CAGYLSPLHF TGTGCCGGCTACCTTTCACCCCTCCACTTT
many NA TRBJ1-3 TRBV11-2 CASSLVSEGTIYF TGTGCCAGCAGCTTAGTGTCAGAGGGCACCATATATTTT
NA NA TRBJ2-7 TRBV7-2 CASSRQRGVSYEQYF TGTGCCAGCAGCCGGCAGAGGGGGGTTTCCTACGAGCAGTACTTC
many NA TRBJ2-7 TRBV7-9 CASSLGISSYEQYF TGTGCCAGCAGCTTAGGGATTAGCTCCTACGAGCAGTACTTC
NA NA TRBJ2-3 TRBV27 CASSPRDGDTQYF TGTGCCAGCAGCCCCCGGGACGGAGATACGCAGTATTTT
many TRBD1 TRBJ2-7 TRBV6-1 CASRDRGLSSYEQYF TGTGCCAGCAGGGACAGGGGGCTGAGCTCCTACGAGCAGTACTTC
many NA TRBJ1-2 TRBV12-3/TRBV12-4 CASSSGRGFSNYGYTF TGTGCCAGCAGTTCGGGACGGGGGTTTTCTAACTATGGCTACACCTTC
NA TRBD2 TRBJ2-1 TRBV20-1 CSARGRLAGAYNEQFF TGCAGTGCTAGAGGAAGACTAGCGGGGGCTTACAATGAGCAGTTCTTC
NA NA TRBJ1-1 TRBV6-4 CASSDFNGGKAFF TGTGCCAGCAGTGATTTTAACGGCGGAAAAGCTTTCTTT
few TRBD2 TRBJ2-3 TRBV19 CASSVTGTSGIGTGPDTQYF TGTGCCAGTAGTGTCACCGGGACTAGCGGGATAGGGACCGGCCCAGATACGCAGTATTTT